The T cell receptor beta chain under discussion was sequenced for a study of T cells in tuberculosis. Overall study context: Within 7 days of starting treatment, or before, PBMC were stored.

TCRdb's table, derived via immunoSEQ multiplex PCR, lists solely in-frame clones and lacks some. This sample has tens of thousands of clones, with about 82% found just once. V gave up 3 bases and J gave up 5 bases, with 18 bases separating them. The CDR3 spans 16 residues. From germline, CDR1 is SGHRS and CDR2 YFSETQ. Time point: new active TB diagnosis, blood taken before or within 7 days of starting treatment. The clonotype was recovered from an adult with tuberculosis. The sequenced sample was PBMCs, obtained at tuberculosis diagnosis. The chain uses TRBV5-1 and TRBJ2-4; D may be TRBD2 (5 bases). The CDR3 loop is CASSSPAEWTENIQYF. The CDR3 bases are TGCGCCAGCAGCTCCCCCGCCGAGTGGACTGAAAACATTCAGTACTTC.